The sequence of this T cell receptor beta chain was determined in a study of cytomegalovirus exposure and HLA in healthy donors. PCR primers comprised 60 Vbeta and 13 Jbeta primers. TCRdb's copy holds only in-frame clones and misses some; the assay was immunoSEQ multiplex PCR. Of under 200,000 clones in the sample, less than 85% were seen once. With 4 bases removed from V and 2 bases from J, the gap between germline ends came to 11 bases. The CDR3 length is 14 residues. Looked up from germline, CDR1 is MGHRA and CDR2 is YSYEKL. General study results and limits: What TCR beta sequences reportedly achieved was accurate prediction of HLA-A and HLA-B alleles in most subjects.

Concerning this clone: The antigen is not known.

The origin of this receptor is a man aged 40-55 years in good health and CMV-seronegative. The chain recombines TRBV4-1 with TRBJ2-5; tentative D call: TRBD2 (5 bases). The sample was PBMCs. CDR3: CASSPGGGQETQYF. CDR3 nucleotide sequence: TGCGCCAGCAGCCCCGGAGGCGGGCAAGAGACCCAGTACTTC.